The 12 T cell receptor beta chains listed next were all sequenced from one sample in a study of cytomegalovirus exposure and HLA in healthy donors. PCR amplification relied on 60 Vbeta primers (plus 13 Jbeta primers). Here immunoSEQ multiplex PCR was the method, and the copy in TCRdb shows in-frame clones only, minus some. The sample records fewer than 200,000 clones, around 72% being singletons. Sequenced sample: PBMCs. These TCRs come from a man between 18 and 29 years old in good health and CMV-seronegative.

V gene TRBV5-5 combines with J gene TRBJ1-5; D ambiguous. Germline-derived CDR1 and CDR2 are SGHKS and YYEKEE (reference sequence). The CDR3 contains 13 residues. Trimming stripped 0 bases from V and 7 bases from J, with 8 bases between. The CDR3 nucleotides read TGTGCCAGCAGCTTGGCGGCGGAGCAGCCCCAGCATTTT. Translating gives CASSLAAEQPQHF.

This clone is a singleton in its sample. This sequence joins TRBV4-1 and TRBJ2-1; 8 positions match TRBD1. CDR1 and CDR2 from the germline V gene are MGHRA and YSYEKL. Trimming removed 0 bases from V and 10 bases from J; junction bases left unmatched: 2. The CDR3 is 13 residues long. The CDR3 loop is CASSQERDREQFF. DNA for the CDR3: TGCGCCAGCAGCCAAGAACGGGACAGGGAGCAGTTCTTC.

The chain combines TRBV18 with TRBJ1-5; D may be TRBD1 (6 bases). V was cut by 6 bases and J by 3 bases, with 12 bases left in between. Germline V gene sequence: CDR1 KGHSH, CDR2 LQKENI. This CDR3 region has 14 residues. Here the CDR3 reads CASSQRGNNQPQHF. In nucleotides, the CDR3 is TGTGCCAGCTCCCAGAGGGGGAACAATCAGCCCCAGCATTTT.

This clone has only one observation. V is TRBV5-1 and J is TRBJ1-1; TRBD1 is a possible D gene (5 bases). The V gene lost 0 bases and the J gene lost 3 bases, with 9 bases spanning the gap. Germline loops: CDR1 SGHRS, CDR2 YFSETQ. The CDR3 covers 14 residues. In nucleotides, the CDR3 is TGCGCCAGCAGCTTGGGGGGAGGGGACACTGAAGCTTTCTTT. It yields the protein CASSLGGGDTEAFF.

The chain links TRBV7-8 to TRBJ1-2; D is perhaps TRBD1 (5 bases). The germline V gene has CDR1 SGHVS and CDR2 FQNEAQ. The V gene lost 3 bases and the J gene lost 0 bases, with 20 bases spanning the gap. The CDR3 runs 18 residues. The CDR3, as DNA: TGTGCCAGCAGCTTTAAGACTGGGGCAGGAACGACTAACTATGGCTACACCTTC. Its protein is CASSFKTGAGTTNYGYTF.

This clone was detected only a few times. The chain links TRBV7-9 to TRBJ2-2, with D hard to call. The germline gives CDR1 SEHNR, CDR2 FQNEAQ (reference sequence). The CDR3 contains 13 residues. The germline V and J ends were trimmed by 1 base and 6 bases, with 6 bases remaining between them. CDR3 protein: CASSLGASGELFF. The CDR3 DNA follows: TGTGCCAGCAGCTTAGGGGCCTCCGGGGAGCTGTTTTTT. Combining the CDR3 with reference TRBV7-9 and TRBJ2-2 gives the whole variable domain DTGVSQNPRHKITKRGQNVTFRCDPISEHNRLYWYRQTLGQGPEFLTYFQNEAQLEKSRLLSDRFSAERPKGSFSTLEIQRTEQGDSAMYLCASSLGASGELFFGEGSRLTVL.

This clone was recorded only once. The chain couples TRBV7-9 to TRBJ2-1; 8 positions agree with TRBD1. CDR1 and CDR2 (germline): SEHNR, FQNEAQ (reference sequence). Germline trimming cut 2 bases from V and 8 bases from J; bases unmatched to any gene: 8. The length of the CDR3 is 15 residues. The CDR3 loop is CASSLRSGGLYEQFF. Here the CDR3 DNA reads TGTGCCAGCAGCTTAAGGTCAGGGGGCTTATATGAGCAGTTCTTC.

The chain employs TRBV7-9 and TRBJ1-4; D gene uncertain. V dropped 1 base and J dropped 4 bases, with 7 bases sitting between them. The CDR3 covers 14 residues. CDR1 is SEHNR and CDR2 is FQNEAQ in the germline V gene (reference sequence). The CDR3 DNA follows: TGTGCCAGCAGCTTAGGAGGAAATAATGAAAAACTGTTTTTT. Amino acids: CASSLGGNNEKLFF.

V and J are TRBV19 and TRBJ2-2; TRBD2 agrees at 7 bases. Trimming took 10 bases from V and 5 from J; bases not matched to a gene: 10. The CDR3 extends over 14 amino acids. From germline, CDR1 is LNHDA and CDR2 SQIVND (reference sequence). CDR3 DNA: TGTGCCACCCATTCTGGCGGGAGTACCGGGGAGCTGTTTTTT. This gives the protein CATHSGGSTGELFF.

This chain uses TRBV7-2 with TRBJ2-7; D is possibly TRBD2 (6 bases). Germline loops: CDR1 SGHTA, CDR2 FQGNSA. The CDR3 spans 14 residues. With 6 bases removed from V and 6 bases from J, the gap between germline ends came to 18 bases. The CDR3 bases are TGTGCCAGCAGTCCCGGGACTCAGAGCACCGAGCAGTACTTC. This translates into CASSPGTQSTEQYF. Drawing the rest from reference TRBV7-2 and TRBJ2-7, the complete variable domain is GAGVSQSPSNKVTEKGKDVELRCDPISGHTALYWYRQSLGQGLEFLIYFQGNSAPDKSGLPSDRFSAERTGGSVSTLTIQRTQQEDSAVYLCASSPGTQSTEQYFGPGTRLTVT.

V and J are TRBV10-1 and TRBJ2-6; 10 bases fit TRBD2. The CDR3 is 20 amino acids. Unmatched junction bases numbered 10, after V lost 2 bases and J lost 0 bases. In germline, CDR1 is WNHNN, CDR2 SYGVQD (reference sequence). The CDR3 coding sequence is TGCGCCAGCAGTGAGAGCCGAGGACTAGCGGAGGTCTCTGGGGCCAACGTCCTGACTTTC. Its translation: CASSESRGLAEVSGANVLTF.

There are a few counts of this clone. The rearrangement links TRBV19 to TRBJ2-3, with D possibly being TRBD1 (6 bases). The V gene's germline CDR1 is LNHDA and CDR2 SQIVND (reference sequence). Deletions cut 5 bases from V and 0 bases from J, with 15 bases between. The CDR3 consists of 16 residues. The CDR3, as DNA: TGTGCCAGTAGTGCGGTGGGGGCTTCTAGCACAGATACGCAGTATTTT. Translation: CASSAVGASSTDTQYF.